This TCR beta chain derives from a study of blood T cell repertoires in COVID-19. Turning to the study itself: The study drew acute and convalescent COVID-19 samples from the United States, Italy and Spain. PBMCs, B-cell-depleted T cells, or T cells were the source of the cDNA or gDNA that made up the material.

Clones were sequenced by immunoSEQ multiplex PCR, and TCRdb holds only the in-frame ones, with some missing. This sample has about 440,000 clones; more than 85% occur once, and the top ten carry about 4.3%. Germline lookup yields CDR1 LNHDA and CDR2 SQIVND (reference sequence). This CDR3 is built from 16 residues. With 3 bases clipped from V and 0 bases from J, the junction kept 8 bases outside the gene matches. This receptor was identified in a woman aged 25 to 45 with acute or convalescent COVID-19. The sample was peripheral blood. This chain joins TRBV19 and TRBJ2-7; 7 positions agree with TRBD1. The CDR3: CASSIFGQVPSYEQYF. The CDR3 nucleotides read TGTGCCAGTAGTATTTTCGGACAGGTCCCCTCCTACGAGCAGTACTTC. The full variable domain, completed using reference TRBV19 and TRBJ2-7, is DGGITQSPKYLFRKEGQNVTLSCEQNLNHDAMYWYRQDPGQGLRLIYYSQIVNDFQKGDIAEGYSVSREKKESFPLTVTSAQKNPTAFYLCASSIFGQVPSYEQYFGPGTRLTVT.